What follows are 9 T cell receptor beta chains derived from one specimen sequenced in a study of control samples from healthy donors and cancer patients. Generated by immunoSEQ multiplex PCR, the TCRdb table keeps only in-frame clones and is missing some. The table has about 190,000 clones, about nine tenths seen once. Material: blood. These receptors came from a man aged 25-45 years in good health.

The CDR3: CASSVEAGPGELFF. In DNA, the CDR3 is TGTGCCAGCAGCGTAGAGGCCGGCCCCGGGGAGCTGTTTTTT. The chain employs TRBV9 and TRBJ2-2, with D unresolved. The V gene lost 0 bases and the J gene lost 6 bases, with 9 bases spanning the gap. CDR1 and CDR2 from the germline V gene are SGDLS and YYNGEE. The CDR3 runs 14 residues.

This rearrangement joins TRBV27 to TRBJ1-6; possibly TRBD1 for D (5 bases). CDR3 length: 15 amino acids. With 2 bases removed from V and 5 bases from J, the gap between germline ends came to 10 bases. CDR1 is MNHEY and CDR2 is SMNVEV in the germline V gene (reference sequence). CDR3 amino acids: CASSLLGTHNSPLHF. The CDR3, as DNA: TGTGCCAGCAGTTTACTTGGGACTCATAATTCACCCCTCCACTTT.

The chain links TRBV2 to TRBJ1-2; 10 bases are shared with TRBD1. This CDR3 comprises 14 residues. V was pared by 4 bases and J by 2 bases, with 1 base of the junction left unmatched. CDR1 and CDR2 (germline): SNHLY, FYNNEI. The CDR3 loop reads CASSGDRGNYGYTF. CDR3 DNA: TGTGCCAGCAGTGGGGACAGGGGAAACTATGGCTACACCTTC.

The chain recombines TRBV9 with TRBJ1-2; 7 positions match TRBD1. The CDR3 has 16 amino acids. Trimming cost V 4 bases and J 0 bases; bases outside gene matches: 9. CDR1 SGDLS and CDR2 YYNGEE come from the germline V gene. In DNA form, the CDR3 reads TGTGCCAGCAGCTCCATACAGGGGTTACCTAACTATGGCTACACCTTC. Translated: CASSSIQGLPNYGYTF.

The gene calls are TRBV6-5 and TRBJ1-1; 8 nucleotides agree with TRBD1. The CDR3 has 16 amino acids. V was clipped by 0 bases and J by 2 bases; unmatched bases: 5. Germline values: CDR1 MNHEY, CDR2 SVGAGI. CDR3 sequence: CASSYSRDRSNTEAFF. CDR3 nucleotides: TGTGCCAGCAGTTACTCGAGGGACAGGAGCAACACTGAAGCTTTCTTT.

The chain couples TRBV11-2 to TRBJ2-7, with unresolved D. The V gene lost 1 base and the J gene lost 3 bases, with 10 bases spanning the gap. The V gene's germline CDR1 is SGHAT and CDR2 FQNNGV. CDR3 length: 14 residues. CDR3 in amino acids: CASSLAGSDYEQYF. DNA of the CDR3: TGTGCCAGCAGCTTAGCTGGCTCAGACTACGAGCAGTACTTC.

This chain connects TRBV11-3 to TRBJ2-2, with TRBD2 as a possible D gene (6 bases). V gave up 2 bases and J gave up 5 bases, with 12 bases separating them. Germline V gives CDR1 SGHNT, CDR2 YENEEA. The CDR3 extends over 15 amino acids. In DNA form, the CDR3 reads TGTGCCAGCAGCTTAAACGGGGGACGGACCGGGGAGCTGTTTTTT. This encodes CASSLNGGRTGELFF.

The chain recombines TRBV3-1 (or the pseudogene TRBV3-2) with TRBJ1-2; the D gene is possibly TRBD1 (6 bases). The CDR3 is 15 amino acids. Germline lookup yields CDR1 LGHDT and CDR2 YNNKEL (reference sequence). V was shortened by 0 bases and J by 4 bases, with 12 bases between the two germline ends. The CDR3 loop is CASSQDRQARYGYTF. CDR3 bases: TGTGCCAGCAGCCAAGATAGACAGGCACGCTATGGCTACACCTTC.

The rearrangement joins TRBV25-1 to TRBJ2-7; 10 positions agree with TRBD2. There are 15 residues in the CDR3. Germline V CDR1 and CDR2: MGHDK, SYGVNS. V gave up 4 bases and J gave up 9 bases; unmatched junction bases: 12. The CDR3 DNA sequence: TGTGCCAGCAGTGCCACTAGCGGGGTGATAGGCGGGCAGTACTTC. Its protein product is CASSATSGVIGGQYF.